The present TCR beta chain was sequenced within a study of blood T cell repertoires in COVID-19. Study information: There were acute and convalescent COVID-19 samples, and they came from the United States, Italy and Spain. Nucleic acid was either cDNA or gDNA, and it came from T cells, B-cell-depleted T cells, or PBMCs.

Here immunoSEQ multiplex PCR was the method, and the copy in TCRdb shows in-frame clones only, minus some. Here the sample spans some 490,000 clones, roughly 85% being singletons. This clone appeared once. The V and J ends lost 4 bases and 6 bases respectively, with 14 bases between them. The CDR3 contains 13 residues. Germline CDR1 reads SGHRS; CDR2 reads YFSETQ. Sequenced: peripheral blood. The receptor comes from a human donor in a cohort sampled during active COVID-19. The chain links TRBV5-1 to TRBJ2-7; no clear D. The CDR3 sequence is CASSPGPLSEQYF. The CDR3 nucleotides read TGCGCCAGCAGCCCTGGGCCTCTCAGCGAGCAGTACTTC. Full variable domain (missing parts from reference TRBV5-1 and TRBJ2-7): KAGVTQTPRYLIKTRGQQVTLSCSPISGHRSVSWYQQTPGQGLQFLFEYFSETQRNKGNFPGRFSGRQFSNSRSEMNVSTLELGDSALYLCASSPGPLSEQYFGPGTRLTVT.